The clone carrying this TCR beta chain was observed many times. This beta chain appears as a stray read in a library generated for alpha chains; its size is not informative. This sample was taken from a study of spatial heterogeneity in lung cancer. Each CDR3 protein is one row after TCRdb ran MiXCR on the 5' RACE reads. Of under 15,000 distinct CDR3 sequences in the sample, about 3.9% were seen once. The V end lost 7 bases, the J end lost 3 bases, and 12 bases lay between the germline ends. The CDR3 covers 14 residues. Germline-derived CDR1 and CDR2 are KGHDR and SFDVKD. Time point noted: sample taken at primary tumor resection. Researchers sequenced whole RNA taken from tumor, nontumor lung or frozen PBMC without sorting.

The V and J genes are TRBV24-1 and TRBJ2-1; D gene ambiguous. The sample was PBMCs, taken at surgery. The receptor was derived from a male donor with early-stage non-small cell lung cancer. The CDR3 DNA reads as TGTGCCACCAGCCTGAGCGACCACTACAATGAGCAGTTCTTC. Its translation: CATSLSDHYNEQFF.